This section outlines one T cell receptor beta chain sequence together with its context. The entry originates in a study of technical replicates of blood from four donors. Measured with immunoSEQ multiplex PCR; TCRdb has only the in-frame clones, and not every one. The sample yields about 100,000 clones, about 95% seen once. Per the germline V gene, CDR1 is MNHNS and CDR2 is SASEGT. The length of the CDR3 is 12 residues. Trimming left V 6 bases short and J 1 base short, with 6 bases between. The chain couples TRBV6-1 to TRBJ1-1, with D perhaps matching TRBD1 (5 bases). The sample consisted of T cells isolated from PBMCs. The origin of this receptor is a human donor in good health. The CDR3 loop reads CASRTENTEAFF. The CDR3 DNA reads as TGTGCCAGCAGGACAGAGAACACTGAAGCTTTCTTT.